These 3 T cell receptor beta chains share one sample of origin, sequenced in a study of cytomegalovirus exposure and HLA in healthy donors. The PCR used 60 Vbeta and 13 Jbeta primers. Generated by immunoSEQ multiplex PCR, the TCRdb table keeps only in-frame clones and is missing some. The sample shows some 110,000 clones, more than 65% of them seen only once. Material: PBMCs. These receptors came from a woman in her 30s in good health and CMV-seronegative.

V gene TRBV5-5 combines with J gene TRBJ1-5, with TRBD1 identical over 8 bases. V was clipped by 5 bases and J by 4 bases; unmatched bases: 8. The CDR3 sequence is 15 residues long. The germline gives CDR1 SGHKS, CDR2 YYEKEE (reference sequence). The DNA for the CDR3 is TGTGCCAGCAGTTCGGACAGGGTCTGGAATCAGCCCCAGCATTTT. Its translation: CASSSDRVWNQPQHF.

J is TRBJ1-5 and V is TRBV6-1; D unresolved. There are 14 residues in the CDR3. The germline V gene has CDR1 MNHNS and CDR2 SASEGT. V dropped 2 bases and J dropped 4 bases, with 9 bases sitting between them. The CDR3: CASSEMTRNQPQHF. In DNA, the CDR3 is TGTGCCAGCAGTGAAATGACGAGGAATCAGCCCCAGCATTTT.

The gene calls are TRBV6-5 and TRBJ1-1, with TRBD1 matching 8 bases. J was trimmed by 11 bases and V by 6 bases; bases with no gene match: 14. The length of the CDR3 is 14 residues. Germline-derived CDR1 and CDR2 are MNHEY and SVGAGI. CDR3 nucleotides: TGTGCCAGCAGGGAATCCGGGACAGGAGGTAACGCTTTCTTT. Its protein is CASRESGTGGNAFF.